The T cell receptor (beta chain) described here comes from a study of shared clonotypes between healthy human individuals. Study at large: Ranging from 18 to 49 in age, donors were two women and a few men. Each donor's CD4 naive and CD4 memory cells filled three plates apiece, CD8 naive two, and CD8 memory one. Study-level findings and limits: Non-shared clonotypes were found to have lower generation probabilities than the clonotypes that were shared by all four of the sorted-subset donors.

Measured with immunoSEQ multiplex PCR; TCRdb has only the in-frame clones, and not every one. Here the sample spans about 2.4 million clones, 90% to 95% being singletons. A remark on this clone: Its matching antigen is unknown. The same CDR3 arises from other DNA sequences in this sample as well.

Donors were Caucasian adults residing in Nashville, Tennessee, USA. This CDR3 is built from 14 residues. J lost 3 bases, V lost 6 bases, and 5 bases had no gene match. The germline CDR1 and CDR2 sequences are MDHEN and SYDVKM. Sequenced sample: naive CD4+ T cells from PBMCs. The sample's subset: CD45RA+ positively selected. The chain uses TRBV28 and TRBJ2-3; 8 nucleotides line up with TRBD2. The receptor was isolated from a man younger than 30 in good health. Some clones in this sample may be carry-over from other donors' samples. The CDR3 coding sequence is TGTGCCAGCAGCTTAGCGGGGTCAACAGATACGCAGTATTTT. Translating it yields CASSLAGSTDTQYF.